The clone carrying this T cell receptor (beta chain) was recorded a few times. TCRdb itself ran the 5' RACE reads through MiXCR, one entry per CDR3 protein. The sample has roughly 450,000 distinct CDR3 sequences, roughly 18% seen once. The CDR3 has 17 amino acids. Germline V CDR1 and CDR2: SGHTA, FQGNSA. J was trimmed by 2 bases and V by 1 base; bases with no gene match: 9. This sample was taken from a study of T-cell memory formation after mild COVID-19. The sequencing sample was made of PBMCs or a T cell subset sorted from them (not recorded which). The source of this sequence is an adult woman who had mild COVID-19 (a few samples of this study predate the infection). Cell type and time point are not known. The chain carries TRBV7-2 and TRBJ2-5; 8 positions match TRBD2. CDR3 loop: CASSLVGVAGPQETQYF. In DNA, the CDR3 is TGTGCCAGCAGCTTAGTAGGGGTAGCGGGACCTCAAGAGACCCAGTACTTC.